The 21 T cell receptor beta chains below come from one sample, sequenced in a study of CD8 T cells in Susac syndrome. RNA totalling about 0.45 to 1 ug underwent reverse transcription with random hexamers. TCRdb independently ran MiXCR on the immunoSEQ multiplex PCR reads; one entry per CDR3 protein. This table has just over 300,000 distinct CDR3 sequences, about 90% appearing once. The sequenced material came from CD4+ T cells from PBMCs. The source of these receptors is a human donor with multiple sclerosis.

This rearrangement joins TRBV21-1 to TRBJ2-1; the DNA was not compared with TRBD1, the D call given in the table. TRBV21-1 is an annotated pseudogene. The CDR3 length is 16 residues. The CDR3 loop is CASSKSERQHYNEQFF. CDR3 bases: TGTGCCAGCAGCAAGTCCGAGCGCCAGCACTACAATGAGCAGTTCTTC.

V gene TRBV29-1 combines with J gene TRBJ2-1; weak D call: TRBD1 (5 bases). The length of the CDR3 is 17 residues. CDR1 is SQVTM and CDR2 is ANQGSEA in the germline V gene. The ends were cut back, 4 bases at V and 5 bases at J, with 24 bases in the middle. The CDR3 here is CSVVPGSFWLEHNEQFF. In DNA form, the CDR3 reads TGCAGCGTTGTTCCAGGGTCATTCTGGCTAGAACACAATGAGCAGTTCTTC.

The chain carries TRBV4-1 and TRBJ2-7, with D possibly being TRBD1 (5 bases). The germline gives CDR1 MGHRA, CDR2 YSYEKL. The CDR3 runs to 16 residues. Deletions cut 2 bases from V and 0 bases from J, with 14 bases between. This CDR3 reads CASSQTFTDNSYEQYF. The CDR3, as DNA: TGCGCCAGCAGCCAAACCTTTACGGACAACTCCTACGAGCAGTACTTC.

The rearrangement joins TRBV5-1 to TRBJ2-7; TRBD2 matches 10 bases. V trimming: 3 bases; J trimming: 2 bases; junction bases outside the gene matches: 8. The CDR3 loop spans 16 amino acids. The germline gives CDR1 SGHRS, CDR2 YFSETQ. The CDR3 bases are TGCGCCAGCAGCTCTACTCTAGCGGGAGTGCCCTACGAGCAGTACTTC. Its protein is CASSSTLAGVPYEQYF.

This clonotype was observed once. The chain uses TRBV2 and TRBJ2-3; the match to TRBD1 covers 9 bases. The trim removed 6 bases at V and 5 bases at J, leaving 6 bases unmatched. This CDR3 is built from 14 residues. Germline-derived CDR1 and CDR2 are SNHLY and FYNNEI. The CDR3 reads CASSAQGAGDTQYF. In DNA form, the CDR3 reads TGTGCCAGCAGCGCACAGGGGGCTGGAGATACGCAGTATTTT.

This sequence joins TRBV14 and TRBJ2-7, with D maybe TRBD2 (6 bases). The CDR3 contains 12 residues. The germline V gene encodes CDR1 SGHDN and CDR2 FVKESK. Trimming pared 4 bases from V and 6 bases from J, leaving 10 bases between. This CDR3 reads CASSRHSGEQYF. The CDR3 coding sequence is TGTGCCAGCAGCCGACATAGCGGCGAGCAGTACTTC. Supplemented by reference TRBV14 and TRBJ2-7, the full variable domain reads EAGVTQFPSHSVIEKGQTVTLRCDPISGHDNLYWYRRVMGKEIKFLLHFVKESKQDESGMPNNRFLAERTGGTYSTLKVQPAELEDSGVYFCASSRHSGEQYFGPGTRLTVT.

The CDR3 loop is CASSDRRGEAEQYF. The CDR3 DNA sequence: TGTGCCAGCAGTGATCGGCGAGGGGAGGCCGAGCAGTACTTC. The rearrangement uses TRBV2 and TRBJ2-7; tentatively, D is TRBD2 (6 bases). CDR1 SNHLY and CDR2 FYNNEI come from the germline V gene. This CDR3 region has 14 residues. V was clipped by 3 bases and J by 6 bases, with 15 bases between them. Full variable domain (outside the CDR3, taken from reference TRBV2 and TRBJ2-7): EPEVTQTPSHQVTQMGQEVILRCVPISNHLYFYWYRQILGQKVEFLVSFYNNEISEKSEIFDDQFSVERPDGSNFTLKIRSTKLEDSAMYFCASSDRRGEAEQYFGPGTRLTVT.

J is TRBJ2-1 and V is TRBV30; D uncertain. Germline V lookup: CDR1 GTSNPN, CDR2 SVGIG (reference sequence). Trimming cost V 0 bases and J 9 bases, with 9 bases left between them. This CDR3 contains 12 residues. The CDR3 DNA follows: TGTGCCTGGAGTGTACAAAGCACTGAGCAGTTCTTC. This gives the protein CAWSVQSTEQFF.

This chain links TRBV19 with TRBJ1-1, with D maybe TRBD1 (5 bases). V dropped 5 bases and J dropped 4 bases, with 11 bases sitting between them. The CDR3 loop spans 13 amino acids. Per germline, CDR1 LNHDA and CDR2 SQIVND (reference sequence). This CDR3 is CASSGTAATEAFF. For the CDR3, the DNA is TGTGCCAGTAGTGGGACCGCGGCCACTGAAGCTTTCTTT.

The CDR3 loop reads CAHQGAGINYGYTF. DNA for the CDR3: TGTGCCCATCAGGGAGCTGGCATTAACTATGGCTACACCTTC. V usage is TRBV30 and J usage is TRBJ1-2; D is perhaps TRBD1 (5 bases). V shed 8 bases and J shed 1 base, with 17 bases lying between them. Per the germline V gene, CDR1 is GTSNPN and CDR2 is SVGIG (reference sequence). The CDR3 is 14 amino acids.

J is TRBJ2-3 and V is TRBV7-2, with D uncertain. The CDR3 is 15 residues long. Germline CDR1 is SGHTA and CDR2 is FQGNSA. The germline V and J ends were trimmed by 0 bases and 0 bases, with 7 bases remaining between them. CDR3 sequence: CASSLASASTDTQYF. CDR3 nucleotides: TGTGCCAGCAGCTTAGCATCGGCGAGCACAGATACGCAGTATTTT. The whole variable domain, remainder taken from reference TRBV7-2 and TRBJ2-3, is GAGVSQSPSNKVTEKGKDVELRCDPISGHTALYWYRQSLGQGLEFLIYFQGNSAPDKSGLPSDRFSAERTGGSVSTLTIQRTQQEDSAVYLCASSLASASTDTQYFGPGTRLTVL.

The sample holds a few counts of this clonotype. The chain is built from TRBV19 and TRBJ2-7; 9 positions match TRBD2. V gave up 3 bases and J gave up 5 bases; unmatched junction bases: 8. This CDR3 has 15 amino acids. Per the germline V gene, CDR1 is LNHDA and CDR2 is SQIVND (reference sequence). This CDR3 is CASSIGGSGSHEQYF. The CDR3 DNA is TGTGCCAGTAGTATTGGGGGTAGCGGGAGTCACGAGCAGTACTTC.

This clonotype was detected only once. The rearrangement uses TRBV29-1 and TRBJ1-2; the D is unclear. Per the germline V gene, CDR1 is SQVTM and CDR2 is ANQGSEA. The CDR3 runs 11 residues. Trimming removed 4 bases from V and 4 bases from J, with 7 bases in between. The CDR3 DNA sequence: TGCAGCGTTGCGGGCAGCTATGGCTACACCTTC. Amino acid sequence: CSVAGSYGYTF.

The chain joins TRBV29-1 to TRBJ2-7; 8 bases map to TRBD2. V trimming: 6 bases; J trimming: 7 bases; junction bases outside the gene matches: 20. There are 16 residues in the CDR3. CDR1 and CDR2 (germline): SQVTM, ANQGSEA. The CDR3 region is CSVETDSREALREQYF. The CDR3 DNA reads as TGCAGCGTGGAAACCGACTCGCGGGAGGCCCTTCGGGAGCAGTACTTC.

The table lists this clonotype with a count of one. J is TRBJ1-1 and V is TRBV29-1; D gene ambiguous. This CDR3 is 13 amino acids long. The germline gives CDR1 SQVTM, CDR2 ANQGSEA. Between the trimmed V and J ends, which lost 7 bases and 0 bases, there was a span of 12 bases. CDR3: CSAEREMNTEAFF. CDR3 in DNA: TGCAGCGCCGAACGGGAGATGAACACTGAAGCTTTCTTT.

This rearrangement joins TRBV5-1 to TRBJ2-6; the match to TRBD1 covers 9 bases. V lost 0 bases, J lost 2 bases, and 6 bases stayed unmatched. This CDR3 has 18 amino acids. CDR1 and CDR2 (germline): SGHRS, YFSETQ. The CDR3 nucleotides read TGCGCCAGCAGCTTGGCCCCCGGGACAGGGACTGGGGCCAACGTCCTGACTTTC. Protein sequence: CASSLAPGTGTGANVLTF.

The chain joins TRBV5-6 to TRBJ1-5; the D is unclear. The V end was cut by 3 bases, the J end by 3 bases, with 4 bases between. CDR1 SGHDT and CDR2 YYEEEE come from the germline V gene. This CDR3 region has 12 residues. The CDR3 sequence is CASSSPNQPQHF. The CDR3 DNA reads TGTGCCAGCAGCTCTCCCAATCAGCCCCAGCATTTT.

The gene calls are TRBV12-3 or TRBV12-4 and TRBJ2-1, with D hard to call. This CDR3 is built from 15 residues. V was pared by 6 bases and J by 5 bases, with 17 bases between. CDR3 DNA: TGTGCCAGCAGCCAATCATTATCGCAGAACAATGAGCAGTTCTTC. Protein product: CASSQSLSQNNEQFF.

This rearrangement joins TRBV10-3 to TRBJ2-1; 10 nucleotides agree with TRBD2. CDR1 ENHRY and CDR2 SYGVKD come from the germline V gene. The CDR3 has 13 residues. V lost 8 bases to trimming and J lost 9 bases; unmatched junction nucleotides: 7. This CDR3 is CAIRQREGGEQFF. CDR3 in DNA: TGTGCCATCCGACAGCGGGAGGGCGGTGAGCAGTTCTTC.

This chain links TRBV11-3 with TRBJ1-2; tentatively, D is TRBD1 (5 bases). The V end lost 5 bases, the J end lost 4 bases, and 11 bases lay between the germline ends. The CDR3 is 13 amino acids. Germline loops: CDR1 SGHNT, CDR2 YENEEA. CDR3 amino acids: CASSLQGPYGYTF. DNA for the CDR3: TGTGCCAGCAGCCTCCAGGGTCCCTATGGCTACACCTTC.

The V and J genes are TRBV18 and TRBJ1-3; no firm D call. Trimming shortened V by 6 bases and J by 3 bases, and 9 bases separated the two germline ends. This CDR3 comprises 13 residues. CDR1 and CDR2 (germline): KGHSH, LQKENI. CDR3 DNA: TGTGCCAGCTCGCGAGGCAGTGGAAACACCATATATTTT. Translation: CASSRGSGNTIYF.